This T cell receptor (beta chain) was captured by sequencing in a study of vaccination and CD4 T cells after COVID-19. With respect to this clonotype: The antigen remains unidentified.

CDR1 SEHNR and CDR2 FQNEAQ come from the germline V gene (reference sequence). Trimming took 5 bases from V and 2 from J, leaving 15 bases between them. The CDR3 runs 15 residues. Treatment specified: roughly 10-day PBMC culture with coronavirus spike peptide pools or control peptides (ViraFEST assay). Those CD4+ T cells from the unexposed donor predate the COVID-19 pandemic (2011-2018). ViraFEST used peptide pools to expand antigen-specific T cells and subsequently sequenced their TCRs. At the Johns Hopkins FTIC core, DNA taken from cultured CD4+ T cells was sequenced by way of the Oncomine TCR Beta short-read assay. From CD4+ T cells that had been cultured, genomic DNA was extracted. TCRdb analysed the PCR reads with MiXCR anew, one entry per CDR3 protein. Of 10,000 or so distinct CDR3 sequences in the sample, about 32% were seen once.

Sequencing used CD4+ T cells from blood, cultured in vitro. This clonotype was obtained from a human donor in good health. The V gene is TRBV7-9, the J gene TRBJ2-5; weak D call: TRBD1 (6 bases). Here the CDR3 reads CASSRNRVGQETQYF. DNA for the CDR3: TGTGCCAGCAGCCGGAACAGGGTAGGACAAGAGACCCAGTACTTC. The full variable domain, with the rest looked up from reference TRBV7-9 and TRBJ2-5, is DTGVSQNPRHKITKRGQNVTFRCDPISEHNRLYWYRQTLGQGPEFLTYFQNEAQLEKSRLLSDRFSAERPKGSFSTLEIQRTEQGDSAMYLCASSRNRVGQETQYFGPGTRLLVL.